The T cell receptor beta chain under discussion was sequenced for a study of response to subunit inactivated influenza vaccine (dated 2018 in TCRdb). Some background on the complete study: Deep quantitative profiling of the T cell receptor repertoire was used in the study to follow responses to a trivalent subunit inactivated influenza vaccine. Broad study findings and their caveats: The authors suggested that each seasonal influenza vaccination may recruit only a limited number of new T cells.

The library was obtained by RT-PCR. The sequencer was an Illumina HiSeq 2500. TCRdb reworked the public reads: Q25 trimming with fastp, MiXCR clone assembly, productive beta chains retained. Under each unique CDR3 protein, matching rows form one entry showing the most common genes and DNA. For this sample the table gives 450,000 to 550,000 distinct CDR3 sequences, of which about 25% were detected only once. Less than 2.5% of the sample is in the top ten clones. With regard to this clonotype: The antigen it recognizes is unknown. One base away there is no much larger clone; base qualities are not given.

The CDR3 contains 14 residues, cysteine and phenylalanine counted. CDR3 DNA is the only sequence kept; it has 42 bases, read in frame from the first base. V lost 0 bases and J lost 2 bases; the stretch between them is 8 bases long. From a lookup of the germline V gene, CDR1 and CDR2 are KGHSH and LQKENI. The sequences come from CD4+ T cells sorted from PBMCs, collected roughly 5 days after vaccination. The chain is made from TRBV18 and TRBJ2-7; the D gene cannot be resolved reliably. The origin of this receptor is a middle-aged man who received an inactivated influenza vaccine. Donor details come from another sample of the same person, matched by shared clones. Read as DNA, the sequence is TGTGCCAGCTCACCACCCGACGGAGCCTACGAGCAGTACTTC. Translation gives CASSPPDGAYEQYF.